This is a list of T cell receptor beta chains from one sample in a study of blood T cells in healthy people across ages. TCRdb used MiXCR to reprocess the 5' RACE reads, holding one entry per CDR3 protein. The data show approximately 360,000 distinct CDR3 sequences, roughly half seen once. The sequenced material came from blood. These receptors came from a man between 60 and 70 years old in good health. The CDR3 runs from the conserved cysteine through the conserved F or W. Fields, in order: J gene, V gene, CDR3 protein.

>TRBJ2-5|TRBV7-9
CASSLRPSTTGQETQYF
>TRBJ2-2|TRBV11-3
CASSVSGRTGELFF
>TRBJ2-1|TRBV5-1
CASSLYRDDEQFF
>TRBJ2-3|TRBV25-1
CASSRQGDTQYF
>TRBJ2-1|TRBV20-1
CSARGNSLGEQFF
>TRBJ2-5|TRBV7-3
CASSFGGPLNEQYF
>TRBJ2-1|TRBV6-2/TRBV6-3
CASRPGGVGYNEQFF
>TRBJ2-7|TRBV28
CASSFALAGGPQDEQYF
>TRBJ2-5|TRBV29-1
CSVGTSGRAGGETQYF
>TRBJ1-6|TRBV3-1
CASSLAGDKSPLHF